The clone carrying this TCR beta chain has only a few counts. Its specificity is unknown. The data stem from a study of shared clonotypes between healthy human individuals. Study findings and constraints: Clonotypes which were not shared had lower generation probabilities than clonotypes that all four donors shared.

The CDR3 is made up of 13 amino acids. V shed 4 bases, J shed 7 bases, and the junction held 7 bases outside the gene matches. Looked up from germline, CDR1 is SGDLS and CDR2 is YYNGEE. Here immunoSEQ multiplex PCR was the method, and the copy in TCRdb shows in-frame clones only, minus some. The sample yields millions of clones, around 93% seen once. CD45RO-negative CD8 cells positively selected for CCR7 made up the naive population, which excluded terminally differentiated effector memory CD45RA+ cells. The sequence was collected from a man aged 18-30 years in good health. Some clones in this sample may be carry-over from other donors' samples. The sample consisted of naive CD8+ T cells from PBMCs. The V and J genes are TRBV9 and TRBJ1-1; 7 bases map to TRBD1. CDR3 residues: CASSPRGMNEAFF. The DNA of the CDR3 is TGTGCCAGCAGCCCCAGGGGGATGAATGAAGCTTTCTTT.